The text below deals with one T cell receptor (beta chain). It has no known antigen specificity. Per-nucleotide qualities are absent, and no much larger clonotype sits a single base away. The sample is drawn from a study of T cell responses to AZD1222 COVID-19 vaccine (dated by TCRdb to the early 2020s). Background for the entire study: AZD1222 recipients with second doses at about 4 weeks or about 12 weeks were pooled, because spike-specific TCR depth and breadth did not differ between schedules. TCR sequencing covered about 230 trial participants: some 210 given two doses of AZD1222 and about 26 given two doses of MenACWY control vaccine. Trial participants were enrolled into age subgroups of 18-55, 56-69 and 70-plus years, which contained around 140, 26 and 57 TCR-sequenced participants, respectively.

The intended sense of this specimen's time point label: baseline before first vaccination. Vaccinee samples were obtained from the UK trials COV001 and COV002, which included a single-blind randomized controlled phase 2/3 trial of AZD1222 (ChAdOx1 nCoV-19) in healthy adults. Trial participant PBMC samples were collected at day 0 and day 28 after the second dose for TCRbeta chain sequencing. From the cysteine up to the phenylalanine, the CDR3 has a length of 15 residues. The DNA shown is the 45-base CDR3, in frame from base 1. Deletion took 1 base off V and 2 bases off J, with a span of 9 bases between the germline ends. Per the germline V gene, MNHNS is the CDR1 and SASEGT is the CDR2. Broad study findings and their caveats: The 56-69-year group was small, and its depth increase did not reach significance, likely because of low power. No day 14 peak-response samples were available, so repertoires were characterized only after the peak T cell response. The vaccine-associated CD4 TCRs covered the entire spike protein, and the dominant responses fell in regions 160-218 and 743-854. Epitopes outside the regions mutated in the B.1.351 and B.1.1.7 variants were reportedly recognized by nearly half of the unique spike-specific TCRs. Conclusions about previously exposed vaccinees are limited, since just five or six AZD1222 recipients were seropositive for SARS-CoV-2 at baseline. After two AZD1222 doses, spike-specific TCR breadth and depth were significantly higher than at day 0 and than in MenACWY recipients. Participants were mostly white British and included more females than males, and it was suggested by the authors that clonal diversity may have been underestimated.

The CDR3 regions of human TCRbeta chains were subjected to immunosequencing. In the source study's methods: TCRs in the repertoires were matched against a reference library of SARS-CoV-2-specific TCRs that had been generated with the MIRA antigen-specificity platform. Breadth was defined as the fraction of unique TCRs that were SARS-CoV-2-associated, and depth was defined as the fraction of total T cells that were SARS-CoV-2-associated. Each spike-specific TCR was assigned to its reactive spike region and to a CD4 or CD8 class using the MIRA data. Log10-transformed breadth and depth values were compared by one-way ANOVA with Sidak's multiple comparisons tests. In its TCRdb copy, this immuneACCESS table keeps in-frame sequences only and misses some clones. Where compared with another copy, unresolved V genes explain less than half of these, and the others have no known cause. V, J and clone size derive from that table, while D and trimming were established from the DNA sequence. The sample table contains over 65,000 clones; only one count was recorded for around 85% of them. The ten largest clones represent about 7.7% of the sample.

The sequence joins TRBV6-1 to TRBJ1-5; the D gene is possibly TRBD1, with 5 bases matching. This receptor was identified in an adult in good health. The source material was peripheral blood, sampled on day 0 of AZD1222 vaccination. The CDR3 here reads CASSEGGAGNQPQHF. The sequence in DNA is TGTGCCAGCAGTGAAGGCGGGGCCGGCAATCAGCCCCAGCATTTT.